The 29 T cell receptor beta chains reported below all come from one sample, sequenced in a study of blood T cell repertoires in COVID-19. Repertoires were generated with immunoSEQ multiplex PCR, while TCRdb's copy carries only in-frame clones and drops some. The data hold about 100,000 clones, with about 80% observed a single time. Sequencing used peripheral blood. Every receptor here comes from a man between 65 and 85 years old with acute or convalescent COVID-19.

The V call is TRBV6-1, the J call TRBJ2-3; 9 nucleotides line up with TRBD2. The J segment lost 2 bases and the V segment lost 3 bases, leaving 6 bases of the junction unmatched. The CDR3 runs to 16 residues. CDR1 and CDR2 (germline): MNHNS, SASEGT. CDR3 bases: TGTGCCAGCAGTGATAGGGCTAGCGGGGCCACAGATACGCAGTATTTT. Translating gives CASSDRASGATDTQYF.

The V gene is TRBV7-2, the J gene TRBJ2-5; 8 positions match TRBD1. This CDR3 spans 14 amino acids. In germline, CDR1 is SGHTA, CDR2 FQGNSA. V was clipped by 7 bases and J by 5 bases; unmatched bases: 9. In DNA, the CDR3 is TGTGCCAGCAACCAAGGACAGGGTTCCGAGACCCAGTACTTC. It codes for CASNQGQGSETQYF.

This chain connects TRBV7-3 to TRBJ1-1; the D gene is possibly TRBD1 (5 bases). Germline V CDR1 and CDR2: SGHTA, FQGTGA. This CDR3 is 14 amino acids long. V shed 0 bases and J shed 0 bases, with 5 bases lying between them. DNA for the CDR3: TGTGCCAGCAGCTTAACAGGGGTGAACACTGAAGCTTTCTTT. Translation: CASSLTGVNTEAFF.

The V and J genes are TRBV5-1 and TRBJ1-1, with 7 bases lining up with TRBD1. V lost 1 base to trimming and J lost 4 bases; unmatched junction nucleotides: 7. This CDR3 contains 15 residues. The germline CDR1 and CDR2 sequences are SGHRS and YFSETQ. The CDR3 nucleotides read TGCGCCAGCAGCTTGCAAACAGGGGAGTCCACTGAAGCTTTCTTT. Translation gives CASSLQTGESTEAFF.

The rearrangement joins TRBV7-6 to TRBJ2-7, with unresolved D. The CDR3 sequence is 14 residues long. Trimming cost V 5 bases and J 5 bases, with 16 bases left between them. Germline loops: CDR1 SGHVS, CDR2 FNYEAQ. The CDR3 bases are TGTGCCAGCAGCCTGTACCGTATTTCAGACGAGCAGTACTTC. This translates into CASSLYRISDEQYF.

V gene TRBV5-1 combines with J gene TRBJ2-5; possibly TRBD2 for D (6 bases). From germline, CDR1 is SGHRS and CDR2 YFSETQ. V lost 4 bases to trimming and J lost 3 bases, with 10 bases between them. CDR3 length: 13 residues. CDR3 coding DNA: TGCGCCAGCAGCCGCAGACTAGAAGAGACCCAGTACTTC. As protein: CASSRRLEETQYF.

The rearrangement uses TRBV19 and TRBJ2-7, with 7 nucleotides matching TRBD1. V lost 3 bases to trimming and J lost 7 bases; unmatched junction nucleotides: 12. The CDR3 loop spans 15 amino acids. CDR1 LNHDA and CDR2 SQIVND come from the germline V gene (reference sequence). The CDR3 DNA reads as TGTGCCAGTAGTATGGTCCCCCGACAGGGCCGGGAGCAGTACTTC. This translates into CASSMVPRQGREQYF.

This chain links TRBV15 with TRBJ2-1; TRBD2 matches 10 bases. V was clipped by 9 bases and J by 4 bases; unmatched bases: 3. CDR3 length: 13 amino acids. The germline gives CDR1 LNHNV, CDR2 YYDKDF (reference sequence). CDR3 loop: CATTSGDYNEQFF. The CDR3 nucleotides read TGTGCCACTACTAGCGGGGATTACAATGAGCAGTTCTTC.

This clone has a single count. V and J are TRBV7-9 and TRBJ2-3, with D uncertain. This CDR3 spans 15 amino acids. The germline gives CDR1 SEHNR, CDR2 FQNEAQ (reference sequence). The V and J ends lost 1 base and 2 bases respectively, with 10 bases between them. The CDR3 sequence: CASSLVGPPTDTQYF. CDR3 nucleotides: TGTGCCAGCAGCTTAGTTGGCCCGCCCACAGATACGCAGTATTTT.

The rearrangement joins TRBV6-2 or TRBV6-3 to TRBJ1-2; 8 positions match TRBD1. Germline V gives CDR1 MNHEY, CDR2 SVGEGT. Trimming at V came to 4 bases and at J to 4 bases, leaving 8 bases not matched to a gene. The CDR3 runs to 15 residues. CDR3 loop: CASSSSTGVVYGYTF. The CDR3 DNA reads TGTGCCAGCAGTTCATCGACAGGGGTGGTCTATGGCTACACCTTC.

The rearrangement uses TRBV9 and TRBJ1-3; D not resolved. From germline, CDR1 is SGDLS and CDR2 YYNGEE. V lost 6 bases and J 0 bases, leaving 16 bases between the germline ends. The CDR3 sequence is 16 residues long. The CDR3 bases are TGTGCCAGCACCCCAGAGGGCACCTCCTCTGGAAACACCATATATTTT. Translated: CASTPEGTSSGNTIYF.

The J gene is TRBJ1-1, the V gene TRBV12-3 or TRBV12-4; D unclear. This CDR3 spans 13 amino acids. V lost 7 bases, J lost 2 bases, and 11 bases lay in between. This CDR3 reads CASTWRGNTEAFF. CDR3 bases: TGTGCCAGCACTTGGAGAGGCAACACTGAAGCTTTCTTT.

The genes are TRBV6-2 or TRBV6-3 and TRBJ2-5; 7 bases map to TRBD1. This CDR3 is 15 amino acids long. J gave up 5 bases and V 2 bases, and 8 bases lay outside the gene matches. Germline CDR1 is MNHEY and CDR2 is SVGEGT. The CDR3 protein is CASSYETGMEETQYF. The CDR3 nucleotides are TGTGCCAGCAGTTACGAGACAGGGATGGAGGAGACCCAGTACTTC.

The chain carries TRBV14 and TRBJ2-3; D is unclear. The V gene's germline CDR1 is SGHDN and CDR2 FVKESK. Between the trimmed V and J ends, which lost 1 base and 6 bases, there was a span of 5 bases. The CDR3 is 12 amino acids. The CDR3 protein is CASSQARDTQYF. In nucleotides, the CDR3 is TGTGCCAGCAGCCAAGCACGGGATACGCAGTATTTT.

The rearrangement uses TRBV5-1 and TRBJ1-1, with 8 bases that match TRBD1. The CDR3 runs 14 residues. Germline lookup yields CDR1 SGHRS and CDR2 YFSETQ. V dropped 4 bases and J dropped 3; count of bases not matched to a gene: 5. The CDR3 reads CASSPGGVDTEAFF. CDR3 DNA sequence: TGCGCCAGCAGCCCAGGGGGCGTGGACACTGAAGCTTTCTTT.

V gene TRBV9 combines with J gene TRBJ2-6; 7 bases line up with TRBD1. V trimming: 3 bases; J trimming: 1 base; junction bases outside the gene matches: 1. Germline V CDR1 and CDR2: SGDLS, YYNGEE. CDR3 length equals 15 residues. In DNA, the CDR3 is TGTGCCAGCAGCGAGACAGGGTCTGGGGCCAACGTCCTGACTTTC. Amino acids: CASSETGSGANVLTF.

The chain joins TRBV10-3 to TRBJ1-2; 8 nucleotides match TRBD1. The CDR3 runs 14 residues. The V gene's germline CDR1 is ENHRY and CDR2 SYGVKD. V shed 6 bases and J 4 bases; nucleotides not matched to a gene: 7. The chain's CDR3 is CAISNRDRFYGYTF. Written as DNA, the CDR3 is TGTGCCATCAGCAACCGGGACAGGTTCTATGGCTACACCTTC.

This chain joins TRBV11-3 and TRBJ2-1, with 7 bases that match TRBD2. There are 19 residues in the CDR3. The J segment lost 0 bases and the V segment lost 2 bases, leaving 13 bases of the junction unmatched. Germline loops: CDR1 SGHNT, CDR2 YENEEA. CDR3 residues: CASSLTTASGASSYNEQFF. The CDR3 bases are TGTGCCAGCAGCTTAACAACGGCTAGCGGTGCTAGCTCCTACAATGAGCAGTTCTTC. The full variable domain, its missing parts supplied by reference TRBV11-3 and TRBJ2-1, is EAGVVQSPRYKIIEKKQPVAFWCNPISGHNTLYWYLQNLGQGPELLIRYENEEAVDDSQLPKDRFSAERLKGVDSTLKIQPAELGDSAVYLCASSLTTASGASSYNEQFFGPGTRLTVL.

This sequence joins TRBV9 and TRBJ1-3; D ambiguous. Germline V gene sequence: CDR1 SGDLS, CDR2 YYNGEE. The CDR3 consists of 14 residues. V lost 3 bases to trimming and J lost 1 base, with 8 bases between them. The CDR3: CASSAPLSGNTIYF. Here the CDR3 DNA reads TGTGCCAGCAGCGCTCCCCTTTCTGGAAACACCATATATTTT.

This clone turned up a few times. J is TRBJ1-6 and V is TRBV5-1; possible D gene TRBD1, 5 bases. Germline assignment: CDR1 SGHRS and CDR2 YFSETQ. The CDR3 totals 16 residues. Trimming took 5 bases from V and 7 from J, leaving 19 bases between them. The CDR3 DNA follows: TGCGCCAGCAGTTCAGGGCAGGGCGGGGGAAATTCACCCCTCCACTTT. The encoded protein is CASSSGQGGGNSPLHF.

V usage is TRBV7-9 and J usage is TRBJ1-5, with 8 bases fitting TRBD1. Germline V gene sequence: CDR1 SEHNR, CDR2 FQNEAQ (reference sequence). The junction had 6 bases not matched to a gene; V was cut back by 5 bases and J by 6 bases. The CDR3 length is 14 residues. DNA of the CDR3: TGTGCCAGCAGCGCACAGGGGGAGGGTCAGCCCCAGCATTTT. This sequence encodes CASSAQGEGQPQHF.

V gene TRBV6-5 combines with J gene TRBJ2-1, with D maybe TRBD2 (6 bases). V lost 3 bases and J lost 6, with 12 bases in between. This CDR3 has 14 amino acids. Germline values: CDR1 MNHEY, CDR2 SVGAGI. Here the CDR3 DNA reads TGTGCCAGCAGTTATTCATTCGGGGGCAATGAGCAGTTCTTC. Translated: CASSYSFGGNEQFF.

The V and J genes are TRBV10-3 and TRBJ1-1, with D possibly matching TRBD1 (6 bases). Trimming removed 8 bases from V and 0 bases from J, with 10 bases in between. The CDR3 length is 13 residues. The germline gives CDR1 ENHRY, CDR2 SYGVKD. CDR3 loop: CAIGDTLNTEAFF. CDR3 bases: TGTGCCATCGGGGACACCTTGAACACTGAAGCTTTCTTT.

This clone was detected a few times. The V call is TRBV19, the J call TRBJ2-1; D uncertain. V dropped 6 bases and J dropped 2 bases, with 11 bases sitting between them. This CDR3 region has 14 residues. Germline V gene data show CDR1 as LNHDA and CDR2 as SQIVND (reference sequence). The CDR3 sequence is CASRKTETYNEQFF. CDR3 sequence (DNA): TGTGCCAGTAGAAAGACGGAGACCTACAATGAGCAGTTCTTC.

V usage is TRBV6-5 and J usage is TRBJ1-4; a weak D match, TRBD1 (6 bases). Trimming removed 8 bases at V and 7 bases at J, with 14 bases between. The length of the CDR3 is 13 residues. The germline CDR1 and CDR2 sequences are MNHEY and SVGAGI. CDR3 region: CASRSGGSEKLFF. The DNA of the CDR3 is TGTGCCAGCCGGTCGGGGGGCAGTGAAAAACTGTTTTTT.

This sequence joins TRBV4-1 and TRBJ2-2, with D perhaps TRBD1 (5 bases). This CDR3 spans 17 amino acids. The germline V gene encodes CDR1 MGHRA and CDR2 YSYEKL. Trimming left V 0 bases short and J 0 bases short, with 11 bases between. The CDR3 coding sequence is TGCGCCAGCAGCCAAGATACGGGCAGGGCGAACACCGGGGAGCTGTTTTTT. Protein: CASSQDTGRANTGELFF.

This clone was observed at least ten times. The chain joins TRBV6-4 to TRBJ1-1; D might be TRBD1 (5 bases). Trimming stripped 0 bases from V and 6 bases from J, with 11 bases between. The germline V gene has CDR1 MRHNA and CDR2 SNTAGT. The CDR3 runs 14 residues. As DNA, the CDR3 is TGTGCCAGCAGTGACTCGAGTCGGGGGTCTGAAGCTTTCTTT. Protein product: CASSDSSRGSEAFF.

This clone was seen a single time. V gene TRBV3-1 (or the pseudogene TRBV3-2) combines with J gene TRBJ2-1; D unclear. Trimming removed 4 bases at V and 5 bases at J, with 9 bases between. This CDR3 contains 13 residues. Germline assignment: CDR1 LGHDT and CDR2 YNNKEL (reference sequence). In DNA form, the CDR3 reads TGTGCCAGCAGCCTCGGTAGCAACAATGAGCAGTTCTTC. It translates to CASSLGSNNEQFF.

This chain joins TRBV5-5 and TRBJ2-5; perhaps TRBD2 as D (7 bases). Germline assignment: CDR1 SGHKS and CDR2 YYEKEE (reference sequence). The V end lost 4 bases, the J end lost 3 bases, and 13 bases lay between the germline ends. The CDR3 totals 14 residues. CDR3 protein: CASSLGGPEETQYF. The DNA for the CDR3 is TGTGCCAGCAGCCTCGGGGGGCCGGAAGAGACCCAGTACTTC.